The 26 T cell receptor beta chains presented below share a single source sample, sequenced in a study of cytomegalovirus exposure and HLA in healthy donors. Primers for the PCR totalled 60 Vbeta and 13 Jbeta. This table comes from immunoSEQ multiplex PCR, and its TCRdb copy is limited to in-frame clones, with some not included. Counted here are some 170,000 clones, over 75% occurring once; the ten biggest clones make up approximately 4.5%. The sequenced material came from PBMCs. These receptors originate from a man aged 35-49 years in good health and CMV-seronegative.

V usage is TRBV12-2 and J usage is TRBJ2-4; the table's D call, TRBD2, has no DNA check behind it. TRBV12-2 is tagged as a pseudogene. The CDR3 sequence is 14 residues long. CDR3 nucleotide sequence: TGTGCAAGTCGCTTTTGGCCTAGCCGGAACATTCAGTACTTC. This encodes CASRFWPSRNIQYF.

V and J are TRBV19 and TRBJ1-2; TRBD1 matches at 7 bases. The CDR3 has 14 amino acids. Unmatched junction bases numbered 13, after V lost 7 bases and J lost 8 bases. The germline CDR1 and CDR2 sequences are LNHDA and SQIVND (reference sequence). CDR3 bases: TGTGCCAGTACCGCACGAACAGGGGTGCGCGGCTACACCTTC. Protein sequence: CASTARTGVRGYTF.

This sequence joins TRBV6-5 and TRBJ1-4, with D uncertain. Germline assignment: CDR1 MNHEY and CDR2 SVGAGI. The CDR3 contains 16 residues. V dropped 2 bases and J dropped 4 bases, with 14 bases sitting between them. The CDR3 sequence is CASSYLGPHGNEKLFF. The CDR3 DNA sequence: TGTGCCAGCAGTTACCTGGGCCCACACGGTAATGAAAAACTGTTTTTT.

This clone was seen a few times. CDR3 loop: CASSYGGGQETQYF. The CDR3 DNA reads as TGTGCCAGCAGCTACGGCGGGGGGCAAGAGACCCAGTACTTC. The chain couples TRBV7-9 to TRBJ2-5; 8 bases agree with TRBD2. CDR3 length: 14 residues. Trimming at V came to 4 bases and at J to 2 bases, leaving 3 bases not matched to a gene. Germline-derived CDR1 and CDR2 are SEHNR and FQNEAQ (reference sequence).

CDR3 in DNA: TGTGCCAGCAGCCGGGGACAGGGAATATCTAACTATGGCTACACCTTC. This encodes CASSRGQGISNYGYTF. This chain links TRBV9 with TRBJ1-2; TRBD1 agrees at 9 bases. Trimming removed 4 bases from V and 0 bases from J; junction bases left unmatched: 7. Per germline, CDR1 SGDLS and CDR2 YYNGEE. The CDR3 sequence is 16 residues long. The variable domain in full, with the rest retrieved from reference TRBV9 and TRBJ1-2, is DSGVTQTPKHLITATGQRVTLRCSPRSGDLSVYWYQQSLDQGLQFLIQYYNGEERAKGNILERFSAQQFPDLHSELNLSSLELGDSALYFCASSRGQGISNYGYTFGSGTRLTVV.

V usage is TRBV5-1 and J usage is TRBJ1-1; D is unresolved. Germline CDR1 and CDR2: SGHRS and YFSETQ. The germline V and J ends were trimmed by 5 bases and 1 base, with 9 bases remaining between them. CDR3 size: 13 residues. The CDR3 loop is CASSYSGNTEAFF. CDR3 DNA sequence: TGCGCCAGCAGTTATTCGGGGAACACTGAAGCTTTCTTT.

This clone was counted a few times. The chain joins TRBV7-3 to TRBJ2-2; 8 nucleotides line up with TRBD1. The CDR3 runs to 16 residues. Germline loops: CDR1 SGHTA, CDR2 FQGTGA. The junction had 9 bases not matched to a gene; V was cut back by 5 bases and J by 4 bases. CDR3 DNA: TGTGCCAGCAGCCTAAGGCAGGGGGCCGGCACCGGGGAGCTGTTTTTT. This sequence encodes CASSLRQGAGTGELFF.

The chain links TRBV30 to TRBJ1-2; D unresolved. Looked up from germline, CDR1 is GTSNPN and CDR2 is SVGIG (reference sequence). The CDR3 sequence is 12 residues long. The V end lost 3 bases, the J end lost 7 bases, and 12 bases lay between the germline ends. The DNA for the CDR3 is TGTGCCTGGAGCCACACCCGGGTTGGCTACACCTTC. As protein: CAWSHTRVGYTF.

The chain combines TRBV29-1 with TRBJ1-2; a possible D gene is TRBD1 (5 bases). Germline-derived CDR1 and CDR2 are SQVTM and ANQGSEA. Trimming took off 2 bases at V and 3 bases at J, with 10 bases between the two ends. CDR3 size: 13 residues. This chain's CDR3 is CSVESREDYGYTF. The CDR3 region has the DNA TGCAGCGTTGAATCCAGGGAAGACTATGGCTACACCTTC.

The CDR3 region has the DNA TGTGCCAGCAGCTTGGCAGGGGGCGATCAGCCCCAGCATTTT. It is translated as CASSLAGGDQPQHF. The rearrangement links TRBV5-6 to TRBJ1-5; 8 bases map to TRBD1. The J segment lost 5 bases and the V segment lost 0 bases, leaving 1 base of the junction unmatched. The CDR3 is made up of 14 amino acids. CDR1 and CDR2 (germline): SGHDT, YYEEEE. Looking up the rest from reference TRBV5-6 and TRBJ1-5 gives the full variable domain: DAGVTQSPTHLIKTRGQQVTLRCSPKSGHDTVSWYQQALGQGPQFIFQYYEEEERQRGNFPDRFSGHQFPNYSSELNVNALLLGDSALYLCASSLAGGDQPQHFGDGTRLSIL.

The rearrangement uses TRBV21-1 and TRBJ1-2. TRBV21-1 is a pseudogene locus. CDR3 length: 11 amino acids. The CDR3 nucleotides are TGTGCCAGCAGCAACGACTATGGCTACACCTTC. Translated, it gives CASSNDYGYTF.

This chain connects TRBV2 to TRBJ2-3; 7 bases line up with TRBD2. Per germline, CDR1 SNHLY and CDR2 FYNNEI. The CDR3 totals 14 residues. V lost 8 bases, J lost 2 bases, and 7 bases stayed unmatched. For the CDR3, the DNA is TGTGCCAGCCCCACGGGGGGACCCACAGATACGCAGTATTTT. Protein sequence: CASPTGGPTDTQYF.

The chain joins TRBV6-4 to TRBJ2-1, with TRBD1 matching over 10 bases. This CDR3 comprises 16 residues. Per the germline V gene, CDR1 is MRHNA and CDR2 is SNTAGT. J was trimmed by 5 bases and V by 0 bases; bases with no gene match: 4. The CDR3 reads CASSDSGTGENNEQFF. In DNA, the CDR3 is TGTGCCAGCAGTGACTCAGGGACAGGGGAAAACAATGAGCAGTTCTTC.

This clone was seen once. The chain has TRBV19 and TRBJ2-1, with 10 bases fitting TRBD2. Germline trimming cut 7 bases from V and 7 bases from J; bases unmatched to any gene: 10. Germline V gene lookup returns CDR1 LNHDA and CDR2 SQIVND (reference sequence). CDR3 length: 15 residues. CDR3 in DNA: TGTGCCAGTAAGGCCTCAGCGGGGGGGCTTAATGAGCAGTTCTTC. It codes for CASKASAGGLNEQFF.

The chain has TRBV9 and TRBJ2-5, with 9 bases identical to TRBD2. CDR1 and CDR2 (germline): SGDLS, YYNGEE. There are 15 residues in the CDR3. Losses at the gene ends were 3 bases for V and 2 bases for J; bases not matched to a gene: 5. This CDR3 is CASSALAGKQETQYF. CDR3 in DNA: TGTGCCAGCAGCGCACTAGCGGGCAAACAAGAGACCCAGTACTTC.

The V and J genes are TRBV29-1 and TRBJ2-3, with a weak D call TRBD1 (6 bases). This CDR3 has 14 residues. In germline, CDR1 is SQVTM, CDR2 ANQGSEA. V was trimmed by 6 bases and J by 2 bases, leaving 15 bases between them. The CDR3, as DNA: TGCAGCGTCGTCAGTGGACAGCTCACAGATACGCAGTATTTT. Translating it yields CSVVSGQLTDTQYF.

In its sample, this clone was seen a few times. The CDR3 spells CASSSSGTGDTGELFF. The CDR3 DNA reads TGTGCCAGCAGTTCCTCCGGGACAGGGGACACCGGGGAGCTGTTTTTT. V usage is TRBV28 and J usage is TRBJ2-2; 10 positions agree with TRBD1. J was trimmed by 3 bases and V by 4 bases; bases with no gene match: 5. Germline V gene data show CDR1 as MDHEN and CDR2 as SYDVKM. The CDR3 has 16 amino acids. Supplemented by reference TRBV28 and TRBJ2-2, the full variable domain reads DVKVTQSSRYLVKRTGEKVFLECVQDMDHENMFWYRQDPGLGLRLIYFSYDVKMKEKGDIPEGYSVSREKKERFSLILESASTNQTSMYLCASSSSGTGDTGELFFGEGSRLTVL.

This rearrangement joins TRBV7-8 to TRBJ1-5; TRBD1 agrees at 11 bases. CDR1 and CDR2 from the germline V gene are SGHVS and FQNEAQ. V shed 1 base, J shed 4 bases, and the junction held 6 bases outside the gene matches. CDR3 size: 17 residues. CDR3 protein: CASSLGLRDRGNQPQHF. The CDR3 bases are TGTGCCAGCAGCTTAGGCCTCCGGGACAGGGGGAATCAGCCCCAGCATTTT.

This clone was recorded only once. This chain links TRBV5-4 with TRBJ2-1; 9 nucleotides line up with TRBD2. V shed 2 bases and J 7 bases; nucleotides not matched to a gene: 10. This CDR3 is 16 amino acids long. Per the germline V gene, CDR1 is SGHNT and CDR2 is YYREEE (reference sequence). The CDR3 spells CASSFSHSGGRNEQFF. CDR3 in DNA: TGTGCCAGCAGCTTTAGTCACAGCGGGGGGAGGAATGAGCAGTTCTTC.

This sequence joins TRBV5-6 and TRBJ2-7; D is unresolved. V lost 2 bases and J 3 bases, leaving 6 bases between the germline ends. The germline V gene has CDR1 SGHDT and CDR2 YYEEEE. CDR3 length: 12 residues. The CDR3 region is CASSFRSYEQYF. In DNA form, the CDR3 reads TGTGCCAGCAGCTTTCGGAGCTACGAGCAGTACTTC.

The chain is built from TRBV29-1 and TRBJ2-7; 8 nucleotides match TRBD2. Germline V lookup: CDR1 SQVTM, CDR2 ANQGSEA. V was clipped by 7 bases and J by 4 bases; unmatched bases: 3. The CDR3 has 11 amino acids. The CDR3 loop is CSAGGGYEQYF. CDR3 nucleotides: TGCAGCGCCGGGGGGGGATACGAGCAGTACTTC.

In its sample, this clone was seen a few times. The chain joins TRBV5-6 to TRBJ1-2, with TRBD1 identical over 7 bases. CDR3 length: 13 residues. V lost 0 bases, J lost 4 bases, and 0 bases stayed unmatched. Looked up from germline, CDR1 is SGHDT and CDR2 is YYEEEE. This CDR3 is CASSLAGGYGYTF. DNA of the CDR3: TGTGCCAGCAGCTTGGCAGGGGGCTATGGCTACACCTTC.

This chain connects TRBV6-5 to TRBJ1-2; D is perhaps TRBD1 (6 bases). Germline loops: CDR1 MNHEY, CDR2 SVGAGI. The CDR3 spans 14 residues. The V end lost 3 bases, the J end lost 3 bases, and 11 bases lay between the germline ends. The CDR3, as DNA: TGTGCCAGCAGTTATACAGGGAACGACTATGGCTACACCTTC. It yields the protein CASSYTGNDYGYTF.

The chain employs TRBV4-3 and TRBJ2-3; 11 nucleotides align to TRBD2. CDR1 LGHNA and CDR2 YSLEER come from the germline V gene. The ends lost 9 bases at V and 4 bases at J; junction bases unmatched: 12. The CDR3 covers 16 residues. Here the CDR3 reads CASSLAGGLEADTQYF. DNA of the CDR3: TGCGCCAGTTCATTAGCGGGGGGGCTAGAGGCAGATACGCAGTATTTT.

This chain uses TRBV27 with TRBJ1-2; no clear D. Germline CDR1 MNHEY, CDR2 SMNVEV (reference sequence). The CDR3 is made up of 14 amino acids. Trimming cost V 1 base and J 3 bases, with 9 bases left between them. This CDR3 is CASSLYAGDYGYTF. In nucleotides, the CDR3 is TGTGCCAGCAGTTTATATGCAGGCGACTATGGCTACACCTTC.

The CDR3 here is CASSVQGLDTGELFF. The DNA for the CDR3 is TGTGCCAGCAGCGTACAGGGGTTAGACACCGGGGAGCTGTTTTTT. V and J are TRBV5-6 and TRBJ2-2; 7 bases line up with TRBD1. Losses at the gene ends were 4 bases for V and 3 bases for J; bases not matched to a gene: 6. The germline V gene has CDR1 SGHDT and CDR2 YYEEEE. The CDR3 covers 15 residues.